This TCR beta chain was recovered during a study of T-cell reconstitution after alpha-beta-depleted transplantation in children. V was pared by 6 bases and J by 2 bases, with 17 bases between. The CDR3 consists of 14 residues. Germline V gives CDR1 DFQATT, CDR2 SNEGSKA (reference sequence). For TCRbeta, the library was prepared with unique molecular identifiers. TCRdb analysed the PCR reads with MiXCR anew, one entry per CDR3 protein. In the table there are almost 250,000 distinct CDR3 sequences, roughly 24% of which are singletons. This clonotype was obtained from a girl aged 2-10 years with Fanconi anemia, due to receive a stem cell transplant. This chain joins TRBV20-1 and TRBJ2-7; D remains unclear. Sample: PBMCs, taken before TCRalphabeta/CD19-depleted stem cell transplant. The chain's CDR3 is CSALRHTRTYEQYF. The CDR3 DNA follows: TGCAGTGCGCTGAGACACACAAGAACCTACGAGCAGTACTTC.